This is a list of T cell receptor beta chains from one sample in a study of blood T cell repertoires in COVID-19. This table comes from immunoSEQ multiplex PCR, and its TCRdb copy is limited to in-frame clones, with some not included. The sample carries some 83,000 clones, 82% recorded once. The sequenced sample consisted of peripheral blood. The receptors stem from a human donor in a cohort sampled during active COVID-19. Both conserved end residues are part of each CDR3. D genes are given only for firm matches. Rows give clone size only sometimes, using once, few, many, or a class for an expanded clone.

size: few; length: 15; D: -; J: TRBJ1-3; V: TRBV4-1; CDR3: CASSQDISVGNTIYF; DNA: TGCGCCAGCAGCCAAGATATATCTGTCGGAAACACCATATATTTT
size: -; length: 16; D: -; J: TRBJ2-1; V: TRBV15; CDR3: CATSREAIFSYNEQFF; DNA: TGTGCCACCAGCAGAGAAGCTATCTTCTCCTACAATGAGCAGTTCTTC
size: few; length: 13; D: TRBD1; J: TRBJ2-7; V: TRBV6-5; CDR3: CASSQRTGLEQYF; DNA: TGTGCCAGCAGTCAACGGACAGGGCTCGAGCAGTACTTC
size: -; length: 13; D: -; J: TRBJ2-3; V: TRBV19; CDR3: CASSMGGPDTQYF; DNA: TGTGCCAGTAGTATGGGGGGGCCAGATACGCAGTATTTT
size: -; length: 15; D: -; J: TRBJ1-1; V: TRBV24-1; CDR3: CATSRSGGLGTEAFF; DNA: TGTGCCACCAGTCGAAGTGGGGGCTTGGGCACTGAAGCTTTCTTT
size: -; length: 16; D: TRBD1; J: TRBJ2-4; V: TRBV2; CDR3: CASSEGQGLAKNIQYF; DNA: TGTGCCAGCAGTGAGGGACAGGGACTAGCCAAAAACATTCAGTACTTC
size: -; length: 11; D: TRBD1; J: TRBJ1-2; V: TRBV30; CDR3: CAWYYRGGYTF; DNA: TGTGCCTGGTACTACAGGGGTGGCTACACCTTC
size: -; length: 15; D: -; J: TRBJ2-1; V: TRBV2; CDR3: CASSDQGIPGNEQFF; DNA: TGTGCCAGCAGCGACCAGGGGATCCCAGGCAATGAGCAGTTCTTC
size: few; length: 15; D: -; J: TRBJ2-1; V: TRBV5-1; CDR3: CASSLIPRARNEQFF; DNA: TGCGCCAGCAGCTTGATCCCCAGGGCACGTAATGAGCAGTTCTTC
size: -; length: 15; D: TRBD1; J: TRBJ1-1; V: TRBV3-1/TRBV3-2; CDR3: CASSRDRGGHTEAFF; DNA: TGTGCCAGCAGCCGGGACAGGGGTGGTCACACTGAAGCTTTCTTT
size: -; length: 15; D: TRBD1; J: TRBJ1-6; V: TRBV5-1; CDR3: CASSLTYRGNSPLHF; DNA: TGCGCCAGCAGCTTAACGTACAGGGGGAATTCACCCCTCCACTTT
size: -; length: 12; D: -; J: TRBJ2-3; V: TRBV14; CDR3: CASSQAGDTQYF; DNA: TGTGCCAGCAGCCAAGCAGGAGATACGCAGTATTTT
size: -; length: 13; D: -; J: TRBJ2-2; V: TRBV6-5; CDR3: CASSYTGSGELFF; DNA: TGTGCCAGCAGTTACACGGGGTCTGGGGAGCTGTTTTTT
size: -; length: 17; D: -; J: TRBJ2-4; V: TRBV28; CDR3: CASLPAGPGLAKNIQYF; DNA: TGTGCCAGCCTGCCGGCAGGGCCAGGGCTAGCCAAAAACATTCAGTACTTC
size: few; length: 16; D: TRBD2; J: TRBJ2-7; V: TRBV5-4; CDR3: CASSLASGETSYEQYF; DNA: TGTGCCAGCAGCTTGGCGAGCGGGGAAACCTCCTACGAGCAGTACTTC
size: -; length: 13; D: -; J: TRBJ1-1; V: TRBV10-3; CDR3: CAIRMTENTEAFF; DNA: TGTGCCATCAGGATGACAGAAAACACTGAAGCTTTCTTT
size: -; length: 16; D: TRBD1; J: TRBJ1-5; V: TRBV4-1; CDR3: CASSQGPGQSNQPQHF; DNA: TGCGCCAGCAGCCAAGGGCCGGGACAGAGCAATCAGCCCCAGCATTTT
size: -; length: 15; D: -; J: TRBJ2-5; V: TRBV5-1; CDR3: CASSLGGRGQETQYF; DNA: TGCGCCAGCAGCTTAGGAGGGCGGGGTCAAGAGACCCAGTACTTC
size: -; length: 16; D: TRBD1; J: TRBJ1-2; V: TRBV19; CDR3: CASSIPSPGQMYGYTF; DNA: TGTGCCAGTAGTATTCCGTCCCCGGGACAGATGTATGGCTACACCTTC
size: few; length: 13; D: -; J: TRBJ1-1; V: TRBV7-2; CDR3: CASSHRVKSEAFF; DNA: TGTGCCAGCAGCCACAGGGTGAAATCTGAAGCTTTCTTT
size: -; length: 15; D: TRBD1; J: TRBJ1-3; V: TRBV24-1; CDR3: CATRSRTGPGNTIYF; DNA: TGTGCCACCAGGTCCCGGACAGGGCCTGGAAACACCATATATTTT
size: -; length: 17; D: TRBD1; J: TRBJ2-1; V: TRBV7-2; CDR3: CASSLPMGQGSYNEQFF; DNA: TGTGCCAGCAGCTTGCCCATGGGACAGGGGTCCTACAATGAGCAGTTCTTC
size: -; length: 14; D: -; J: TRBJ1-5; V: TRBV5-1; CDR3: CASSSGGGEEPQHF; DNA: TGCGCCAGCAGTTCGGGGGGCGGTGAAGAGCCCCAGCATTTT
size: -; length: 18; D: TRBD2; J: TRBJ2-7; V: TRBV9; CDR3: CASSVGLAGGRNSYEQYF; DNA: TGTGCCAGCAGCGTAGGGCTAGCGGGGGGGAGAAACTCCTACGAGCAGTACTTC
size: -; length: 13; D: -; J: TRBJ2-5; V: TRBV6-6; CDR3: CASSYSNLGIQYF; DNA: TGTGCCAGCAGTTACTCGAACTTGGGCATCCAGTACTTC
size: -; length: 16; D: TRBD2; J: TRBJ2-1; V: TRBV11-3; CDR3: CASSLGTSGDGDEQFF; DNA: TGTGCCAGCAGCTTAGGGACTAGCGGGGACGGGGATGAGCAGTTCTTC
size: few; length: 11; D: -; J: TRBJ2-7; V: TRBV28; CDR3: CASSFNDEQYF; DNA: TGTGCCAGCAGTTTTAATGACGAGCAGTACTTC
size: -; length: 15; D: -; J: TRBJ2-1; V: TRBV20-1; CDR3: CSASRGSSSYNEQFF; DNA: TGCAGTGCTAGTCGGGGATCAAGCTCCTACAATGAGCAGTTCTTC
size: -; length: 19; D: TRBD1; J: TRBJ2-6; V: TRBV5-8; CDR3: CASSHPRGQQISGANVLTF; DNA: TGTGCCAGCAGCCACCCTAGGGGACAGCAAATCTCTGGGGCCAACGTCCTGACTTTC
size: -; length: 20; D: TRBD2; J: TRBJ2-3; V: TRBV28; CDR3: CASSLGALAGGLMRTDTQYF; DNA: TGTGCCAGCAGTTTAGGGGCTTTAGCGGGGGGCCTAATGCGCACAGATACGCAGTATTTT